The 20 T cell receptor beta chains reported below all come from one sample, sequenced in a study of T-cell reconstitution after alpha-beta-depleted transplantation in children. The TCRbeta library incorporated unique molecular identifiers. TCRdb redid the calling of the PCR reads with MiXCR, one entry per CDR3 protein. The table shows about 580,000 distinct CDR3 sequences, with under 30% occurring only once. The sequencing here drew on PBMCs, mostly from graft donor cells, taken 360 days after TCRalphabeta/CD19-depleted stem cell transplant. Every receptor here comes from a boy under two years old who had a stem cell transplant for acute myeloid leukemia, so the T cells may come from the graft donor.

V usage is TRBV20-1 and J usage is TRBJ2-5, with 11 nucleotides matching TRBD2. CDR3 length equals 16 residues. V lost 0 bases to trimming and J lost 3 bases; unmatched junction nucleotides: 6. Germline CDR1 reads DFQATT; CDR2 reads SNEGSKA (reference sequence). CDR3 sequence (DNA): TGCAGTGCTAGAGAGCCGCCACTAGCGGGGGAAGAGACCCAGTACTTC. Its translation: CSAREPPLAGEETQYF.

The chain couples TRBV6-1 to TRBJ1-1; TRBD1 matches at 10 bases. Germline V lookup: CDR1 MNHNS, CDR2 SASEGT. The CDR3 is 14 amino acids. V gave up 6 bases and J gave up 3 bases; unmatched junction bases: 4. The CDR3 nucleotides read TGTGCCAGCAGGCCGGGACAGGGGCACACTGAAGCTTTCTTT. Translating gives CASRPGQGHTEAFF.

This sequence joins TRBV20-1 and TRBJ2-3; 10 bases map to TRBD1. The CDR3 extends over 14 amino acids. V gave up 5 bases and J gave up 3 bases; unmatched junction bases: 5. Per the germline V gene, CDR1 is DFQATT and CDR2 is SNEGSKA (reference sequence). The CDR3, as DNA: TGCAGTGCTCGACAGGGGGCAGGAACAGATACGCAGTATTTT. This encodes CSARQGAGTDTQYF.

This chain connects TRBV24-1 to TRBJ1-1; D unclear. This CDR3 has 13 amino acids. CDR1 and CDR2 (germline): KGHDR, SFDVKD. V lost 5 bases and J lost 3, with 9 bases in between. Here the CDR3 DNA reads TGTGCCACCAGTGTCGGCAGTGACACTGAAGCTTTCTTT. Protein product: CATSVGSDTEAFF.

This chain links TRBV6-4 with TRBJ2-1; unclear D gene. V gave up 4 bases and J gave up 8 bases, with 6 bases separating them. CDR3 size: 11 residues. Germline V gene lookup returns CDR1 MRHNA and CDR2 SNTAGT. The DNA of the CDR3 is TGTGCCAGCAGTGGTAGGGATGAGCAGTTCTTC. This sequence encodes CASSGRDEQFF.

This clonotype occurred a few times. The chain links TRBV29-1 to TRBJ2-3; 8 nucleotides agree with TRBD2. The CDR3 runs to 15 residues. Per germline, CDR1 SQVTM and CDR2 ANQGSEA. V lost 6 bases, J lost 5 bases, and 13 bases stayed unmatched. The CDR3 coding sequence is TGCAGCGTGAGCCTACTAGCGGTGAGAAAAGATACGCAGTATTTT. Translated, it gives CSVSLLAVRKDTQYF.

This clonotype was seen at least ten times. The chain is built from TRBV12-3 or TRBV12-4 and TRBJ2-7, with D maybe TRBD1 (5 bases). Trimming removed 3 bases from V and 1 base from J, with 10 bases in between. There are 14 residues in the CDR3. DNA for the CDR3: TGTGCCAGCAGTTTCGTCCAGGGATCCTACGAGCAGTACTTC. Its translation is CASSFVQGSYEQYF.

This clonotype was detected many times. The chain links TRBV12-3 or TRBV12-4 to TRBJ1-4, with a weak D call TRBD1 (6 bases). Deletions cut 6 bases from V and 7 bases from J, with 15 bases between. The CDR3 is made up of 14 amino acids. The CDR3 is CASRPTGNGEKLFF. The CDR3 coding sequence is TGTGCCAGCAGGCCTACAGGGAATGGTGAAAAACTGTTTTTT.

This clonotype has at least ten counts. The chain employs TRBV6-2 or TRBV6-3 and TRBJ2-1; TRBD1 might be the D (6 bases). Germline loops: CDR1 MNHEY, CDR2 SVGEGT. The V end was cut by 4 bases, the J end by 4 bases, with 11 bases between. This CDR3 is 14 amino acids long. The CDR3 bases are TGTGCCAGCAGTTCCCGGGACACATACAATGAGCAGTTCTTC. Its protein is CASSSRDTYNEQFF.

This clonotype occurred a few times. The V and J genes are TRBV6-2 or TRBV6-3 and TRBJ2-1; D possibly uses TRBD1 or TRBD2 (5 bases each). Between the trimmed V and J ends, which lost 6 bases and 6 bases, there was a span of 15 bases. The germline gives CDR1 MNHEY, CDR2 SVGEGT. This CDR3 has 14 residues. Here the CDR3 reads CASRDYGTINEQFF. The CDR3 coding sequence is TGTGCCAGCAGGGATTATGGGACCATCAATGAGCAGTTCTTC.

This clonotype appeared many times. The chain has TRBV7-9 and TRBJ2-3, with D perhaps TRBD2 (5 bases). In germline, CDR1 is SEHNR, CDR2 FQNEAQ (reference sequence). This CDR3 has 16 amino acids. Trimming shortened V by 5 bases and J by 5 bases, and 20 bases separated the two germline ends. CDR3 nucleotide sequence: TGTGCCAGCAGCCCATTCCGTGGGTCCGCGGGAGATACGCAGTATTTT. It yields the protein CASSPFRGSAGDTQYF.

This clonotype was seen at least ten times. The gene calls are TRBV11-3 and TRBJ2-1; D ambiguous. The CDR3 is made up of 15 amino acids. Germline V gives CDR1 SGHNT, CDR2 YENEEA. Trimming shortened V by 1 base and J by 3 bases, and 10 bases separated the two germline ends. This CDR3 reads CASSLVPGLYNEQFF. CDR3 in DNA: TGTGCCAGCAGCTTAGTTCCAGGTCTCTACAATGAGCAGTTCTTC.

This clonotype was counted between two and nine times. The V gene is TRBV5-1, the J gene TRBJ2-5; the match to TRBD2 covers 7 bases. Trimming cost V 4 bases and J 2 bases; bases outside gene matches: 5. The germline V gene encodes CDR1 SGHRS and CDR2 YFSETQ. The CDR3 covers 14 residues. The CDR3 DNA sequence: TGCGCCAGCAGCCGGCAGCGGGGACAAGAGACCCAGTACTTC. It encodes CASSRQRGQETQYF.

The chain uses TRBV20-1 and TRBJ2-7; D call uncertain. Germline CDR1 reads DFQATT; CDR2 reads SNEGSKA (reference sequence). The CDR3 is 15 residues long. Trimming stripped 0 bases from V and 0 bases from J, with 12 bases between. The CDR3 is CSARDRLLFSYEQYF. The CDR3 DNA reads TGCAGTGCTAGAGATAGGCTCCTATTCTCCTACGAGCAGTACTTC.

The sample holds a few counts of this clonotype. J is TRBJ2-1 and V is TRBV25-1; D gene uncertain. CDR1 and CDR2 (germline): MGHDK, SYGVNS. Trimming cost V 4 bases and J 6 bases, with 13 bases left between them. The CDR3 extends over 14 amino acids. CDR3 sequence reads: CASSARLFPNEQFF. CDR3 DNA sequence: TGTGCCAGCAGTGCCCGATTATTCCCCAATGAGCAGTTCTTC. The variable domain in full, completed from reference TRBV25-1 and TRBJ2-1, reads EADIYQTPRYLVIGTGKKITLECSQTMGHDKMYWYQQDPGMELHLIHYSYGVNSTEKGDLSSESTVSRIRTEHFPLTLESARPSHTSQYLCASSARLFPNEQFFGPGTRLTVL.

The chain recombines TRBV20-1 with TRBJ2-7, with D possibly TRBD2 on 5 matching bases. The CDR3 contains 14 residues. Germline assignment: CDR1 DFQATT and CDR2 SNEGSKA (reference sequence). V gave up 4 bases and J gave up 1 base, with 14 bases separating them. CDR3 region: CSATPGRESYEQYV. The CDR3, as DNA: TGCAGTGCTACCCCGGGAAGGGAGTCCTACGAGCAGTACGTC.

This clonotype was seen many times. The chain uses TRBV3-1 and TRBJ2-3, with D possibly being TRBD2 (5 bases). Germline CDR1 LGHDT, CDR2 YNNKEL (reference sequence). V was clipped by 1 base and J by 3 bases, with 11 bases between them. The CDR3 is 15 residues long. The CDR3 nucleotides read TGTGCCAGCAGCCAAGTTCTGACGGGGACAGATACGCAGTATTTT. This sequence encodes CASSQVLTGTDTQYF.

The chain joins TRBV12-3 or TRBV12-4 to TRBJ2-1, with a possible D match to TRBD1 (5 bases). The V end lost 9 bases, the J end lost 2 bases, and 20 bases lay between the germline ends. This CDR3 has 16 amino acids. CDR3 DNA: TGTGCCAGTAGGCCCGGGCGCAGGGCCCCCTACAATGAGCAGTTCTTC. Protein product: CASRPGRRAPYNEQFF.

The chain has TRBV4-1 and TRBJ2-7, with D perhaps given as TRBD1 or TRBD2 (5 bases each). Between the trimmed V and J ends, which lost 0 bases and 6 bases, there was a span of 21 bases. Germline CDR1 and CDR2: MGHRA and YSYEKL. This CDR3 is 17 amino acids long. The CDR3 nucleotides are TGCGCCAGCAGCCAAGAATCTAGGGGCAGAGGAGGCGGCGAGCAGTACGTC. This encodes CASSQESRGRGGGEQYV.

J is TRBJ2-5 and V is TRBV24-1; maybe TRBD2 (7 bases). CDR3 length equals 14 residues. Germline V lookup: CDR1 KGHDR, CDR2 SFDVKD. V lost 6 bases and J 5 bases, leaving 15 bases between the germline ends. The CDR3 loop is CATSFKGGDETQYF. Written as DNA, the CDR3 is TGTGCCACCAGTTTCAAGGGGGGGGACGAGACCCAGTACTTC.